The 23 T cell receptor beta chains listed next were all sequenced from one sample in a study of blood T cell repertoires in COVID-19. Assay: immunoSEQ multiplex PCR; the TCRdb copy retains only in-frame clones and omits some. The sample holds under 200,000 clones, just under 90% seen once. The sample was peripheral blood. All receptors derive from a man between 18 and 35 years old with active or convalescent COVID-19.

V and J are TRBV7-3 and TRBJ2-1; 7 nucleotides align to TRBD2. V lost 4 bases to trimming and J lost 0 bases; unmatched junction nucleotides: 9. CDR1 and CDR2 (germline): SGHTA, FQGTGA. This CDR3 comprises 17 residues. As DNA, the CDR3 is TGTGCCAGCAGCTCCAGCGCCGGCGGGAGCTCCTACAATGAGCAGTTCTTC. It translates to CASSSSAGGSSYNEQFF.

The J gene is TRBJ2-7, the V gene TRBV18; a weak D match, TRBD2 (7 bases). Deletions cut 1 base from V and 0 bases from J, with 13 bases between. Germline CDR1 KGHSH, CDR2 LQKENI. CDR3 length: 16 residues. CDR3 DNA: TGTGCCAGCTCACCACTTGGGGGGGCGAGCTCCTACGAGCAGTACTTC. This translates into CASSPLGGASSYEQYF.

The chain is built from TRBV7-2 and TRBJ1-2; possible D gene TRBD1, 5 bases. Trimming took off 1 base at V and 7 bases at J, with 13 bases between the two ends. Germline loops: CDR1 SGHTA, CDR2 FQGNSA. The length of the CDR3 is 14 residues. The CDR3 DNA sequence: TGTGCCAGCAGCTTAGTGACAGATGTTGCTGGCTACACCTTC. This encodes CASSLVTDVAGYTF.

This clone has more than one count but fewer than ten. The chain joins TRBV7-9 to TRBJ1-3, with D unresolved. Trimming removed 3 bases at V and 0 bases at J, with 9 bases between. The CDR3 is 15 residues long. Per the germline V gene, CDR1 is SEHNR and CDR2 is FQNEAQ (reference sequence). The CDR3 loop reads CASSFLSSSGNTIYF. The CDR3 DNA follows: TGTGCCAGCAGCTTTCTCTCTAGCTCTGGAAACACCATATATTTT. The variable domain in full, with the rest retrieved from reference TRBV7-9 and TRBJ1-3, is DTGVSQNPRHKITKRGQNVTFRCDPISEHNRLYWYRQTLGQGPEFLTYFQNEAQLEKSRLLSDRFSAERPKGSFSTLEIQRTEQGDSAMYLCASSFLSSSGNTIYFGEGSWLTVV.

The rearrangement links TRBV19 to TRBJ2-3; D not resolved. Germline CDR1 is LNHDA and CDR2 is SQIVND (reference sequence). The length of the CDR3 is 16 residues. The V end was cut by 4 bases, the J end by 1 base, with 15 bases between. In DNA form, the CDR3 reads TGTGCCAGTAGTAGGCCTCACGCGGCCGGCACAGATACGCAGTATTTT. Encoded protein: CASSRPHAAGTDTQYF.

The chain carries TRBV12-3 or TRBV12-4 and TRBJ1-6; 8 bases agree with TRBD1. The CDR3 contains 13 residues. V was pared by 6 bases and J by 8 bases, with 3 bases of the junction left unmatched. The CDR3 loop is CASSPQGDSPLHF. The CDR3 DNA follows: TGTGCCAGCAGCCCACAGGGGGATTCACCCCTCCACTTT.

The J gene is TRBJ1-6, the V gene TRBV11-2, with unresolved D. V shed 1 base and J shed 9 bases, with 16 bases lying between them. Germline-derived CDR1 and CDR2 are SGHAT and FQNNGV. The CDR3 covers 16 residues. The CDR3 protein is CASSLAVGLPGSPLHF. As DNA, the CDR3 is TGTGCCAGCAGCTTAGCAGTTGGGTTGCCGGGTTCACCCCTCCACTTT. Full variable domain (rest looked up from reference TRBV11-2 and TRBJ1-6): EAGVAQSPRYKIIEKRQSVAFWCNPISGHATLYWYQQILGQGPKLLIQFQNNGVVDDSQLPKDRFSAERLKGVDSTLKIQPAKLEDSAVYLCASSLAVGLPGSPLHFGNGTRLTVT.

V is TRBV5-1 and J is TRBJ1-2, with unresolved D. CDR1 and CDR2 (germline): SGHRS, YFSETQ. The length of the CDR3 is 15 residues. Trimming removed 2 bases from V and 2 bases from J, with 13 bases in between. This chain's CDR3 is CASSFSPLPNYGYTF. The CDR3 nucleotides read TGCGCCAGCAGCTTTTCCCCACTTCCGAACTATGGCTACACCTTC. Looking up the rest from reference TRBV5-1 and TRBJ1-2 gives the full variable domain: KAGVTQTPRYLIKTRGQQVTLSCSPISGHRSVSWYQQTPGQGLQFLFEYFSETQRNKGNFPGRFSGRQFSNSRSEMNVSTLELGDSALYLCASSFSPLPNYGYTFGSGTRLTVV.

This clone was recorded only once. The CDR3 region is CASTRWGPNEKLFF. Here the CDR3 DNA reads TGTGCCAGCACCCGGTGGGGGCCTAATGAAAAACTGTTTTTT. The chain recombines TRBV27 with TRBJ1-4; D may be TRBD1 (6 bases). The CDR3 extends over 14 amino acids. Trimming took off 7 bases at V and 3 bases at J, with 12 bases between the two ends. Germline V lookup: CDR1 MNHEY, CDR2 SMNVEV (reference sequence).

V and J are TRBV2 and TRBJ2-2; 9 nucleotides agree with TRBD1. Germline V gene sequence: CDR1 SNHLY, CDR2 FYNNEI. The J segment lost 5 bases and the V segment lost 11 bases, leaving 15 bases of the junction unmatched. The CDR3 spans 16 residues. CDR3 sequence reads: CAGPVTRDRVTGELFF. For the CDR3, the DNA is TGTGCCGGACCCGTCACCCGGGACAGGGTGACCGGGGAGCTGTTTTTT.

J is TRBJ2-3 and V is TRBV11-2, with D perhaps matching TRBD2 (6 bases). This CDR3 is built from 15 residues. Germline V lookup: CDR1 SGHAT, CDR2 FQNNGV. Trimming took 1 base from V and 3 from J, leaving 11 bases between them. CDR3 amino acids: CASSLGDSGTDTQYF. Written as DNA, the CDR3 is TGTGCCAGCAGCTTAGGGGACTCCGGGACAGATACGCAGTATTTT.

This clone was detected only once. The rearrangement joins TRBV19 to TRBJ2-3; 10 bases fit TRBD2. CDR1 is LNHDA, CDR2 SQIVND, per germline (reference sequence). The CDR3 covers 15 residues. The V segment lost 7 bases and the J segment 4 bases; nucleotides outside the gene matches: 8. CDR3 in amino acids: CASTLAGTQPDTQYF. CDR3 bases: TGTGCCAGTACACTAGCGGGGACTCAACCAGATACGCAGTATTTT.

The chain joins TRBV3-1 (or the pseudogene TRBV3-2) to TRBJ1-2; D might be TRBD1 (5 bases). The V and J ends lost 1 base and 2 bases respectively, with 14 bases between them. This CDR3 contains 16 residues. The germline gives CDR1 LGHDT, CDR2 YNNKEL (reference sequence). The CDR3 DNA is TGTGCCAGCAGCCAAGGAGGCAGGGATTTAAACTATGGCTACACCTTC. Translating gives CASSQGGRDLNYGYTF.

The chain uses TRBV5-1 and TRBJ2-3, with TRBD1 matching 8 bases. There are 15 residues in the CDR3. The V and J ends lost 4 bases and 0 bases, in that order; junction bases with no gene match: 4. The germline gives CDR1 SGHRS, CDR2 YFSETQ. The CDR3 here is CASSRTGTSTDTQYF. CDR3 in DNA: TGCGCCAGCAGCCGGACAGGGACTAGCACAGATACGCAGTATTTT.

This sequence joins TRBV11-3 and TRBJ1-1; 7 nucleotides agree with TRBD1. The germline V gene has CDR1 SGHNT and CDR2 YENEEA. CDR3 length equals 15 residues. After removal of 5 bases from V and 1 base from J, the junction contained 7 bases not matched to a gene. The CDR3 here is CASSPYRGGNTEAFF. The CDR3 coding sequence is TGTGCCAGCAGCCCCTACAGGGGAGGGAACACTGAAGCTTTCTTT. The variable domain in full, completed from reference TRBV11-3 and TRBJ1-1, reads EAGVVQSPRYKIIEKKQPVAFWCNPISGHNTLYWYLQNLGQGPELLIRYENEEAVDDSQLPKDRFSAERLKGVDSTLKIQPAELGDSAVYLCASSPYRGGNTEAFFGQGTRLTVV.

V is TRBV7-9 and J is TRBJ1-2; unclear D gene. V shed 1 base and J shed 3 bases, with 12 bases lying between them. The V gene's germline CDR1 is SEHNR and CDR2 FQNEAQ (reference sequence). CDR3 size: 15 residues. The CDR3 region has the DNA TGTGCCAGCAGCTTAGGGAGGAGCGTAGACTATGGCTACACCTTC. The encoded protein is CASSLGRSVDYGYTF.

The chain couples TRBV5-4 to TRBJ2-3; weak D call: TRBD1 (5 bases). The germline CDR1 and CDR2 sequences are SGHNT and YYREEE (reference sequence). The CDR3 has 15 amino acids. V was cut by 0 bases and J by 4 bases, with 12 bases left in between. The CDR3 region is CASSLENGRADTQYF. Here the CDR3 DNA reads TGTGCCAGCAGCTTGGAAAACGGCAGGGCAGATACGCAGTATTTT.

The rearrangement uses TRBV5-4 and TRBJ1-1; no reliable D call. V was cut by 5 bases and J by 5 bases, with 16 bases left in between. From germline, CDR1 is SGHNT and CDR2 YYREEE (reference sequence). The CDR3 length is 14 residues. The CDR3: CASSWERGRTEAFF. In nucleotides, the CDR3 is TGTGCCAGCAGTTGGGAGCGGGGAAGGACTGAAGCTTTCTTT. Supplemented by reference TRBV5-4 and TRBJ1-1, the full variable domain reads ETGVTQSPTHLIKTRGQQVTLRCSSQSGHNTVSWYQQALGQGPQFIFQYYREEENGRGNFPPRFSGLQFPNYSSELNVNALELDDSALYLCASSWERGRTEAFFGQGTRLTVV.

The J gene is TRBJ1-3, the V gene TRBV3-1 (or the pseudogene TRBV3-2), with 8 bases matching TRBD1. After removal of 1 base from V and 1 base from J, the junction contained 6 bases not matched to a gene. The CDR3 is made up of 17 amino acids. Germline CDR1 LGHDT, CDR2 YNNKEL (reference sequence). The CDR3: CASSQAPGQGSGNTIYF. As DNA, the CDR3 is TGTGCCAGCAGCCAAGCTCCAGGACAGGGTTCTGGAAACACCATATATTTT.

CDR3 in DNA: TGTGCCAGCAGCCAAGCTATGGGACAGAAGAAATATGGCTACACCTTC. Translated: CASSQAMGQKKYGYTF. The chain is built from TRBV4-2 and TRBJ1-2; 7 bases are shared with TRBD1. CDR3 length: 16 residues. CDR1 LGHNA and CDR2 YNFKEQ come from the germline V gene. The J segment lost 5 bases and the V segment lost 1 base, leaving 10 bases of the junction unmatched.

V gene TRBV7-8 combines with J gene TRBJ1-6, with a tentative D call TRBD1 (6 bases). This CDR3 has 15 amino acids. Trimming cost V 2 bases and J 6 bases, with 11 bases left between them. Looked up from germline, CDR1 is SGHVS and CDR2 is FQNEAQ. The CDR3 loop is CASSLIGQSNSPLHF. In DNA, the CDR3 is TGTGCCAGCAGCTTAATAGGACAGAGTAATTCACCCCTCCACTTT.

This sequence joins TRBV3-1 (or the pseudogene TRBV3-2) and TRBJ2-1, with D uncertain. Trimming took 1 base from V and 7 from J, leaving 11 bases between them. CDR3 size: 14 residues. Germline assignment: CDR1 LGHDT and CDR2 YNNKEL (reference sequence). CDR3 coding DNA: TGTGCCAGCAGCCAAGTTGGAGCCATTAATGAGCAGTTCTTC. This encodes CASSQVGAINEQFF.

V and J are TRBV12-5 and TRBJ2-2; the match to TRBD2 covers 9 bases. This CDR3 has 17 residues. The germline V gene has CDR1 LGHNT and CDR2 FRNRAP. V gave up 5 bases and J gave up 8 bases; unmatched junction bases: 15. The CDR3 DNA reads TGTGCTAGTGGTCCGGGCGGGGCGACTAGCGGAGGAGGGGAGCTGTTTTTT. It is translated as CASGPGGATSGGGELFF.